The 5 T cell receptor beta chains listed next were all sequenced from one sample in a study of neurological immune-mediated disorders. TCRdb called the 5' RACE reads again in MiXCR, with one record for every CDR3 protein. The table lists 100,000 to 150,000 distinct CDR3 sequences, more than 2.5% of them singletons. The sequencing sample was made of PBMCs. The receptors stem from a woman in her 30s with multiple sclerosis.

This clonotype was seen many times. V is TRBV27 and J is TRBJ2-7; D might be TRBD2 (6 bases). Germline values: CDR1 MNHEY, CDR2 SMNVEV (reference sequence). Trimming cost V 0 bases and J 3 bases, with 18 bases left between them. The CDR3 contains 17 residues. The CDR3 DNA reads as TGTGCCAGCAGTTTATCCCCGGGACTGAGTCGGCTCTACGAGCAGTACTTC. This gives the protein CASSLSPGLSRLYEQYF.

This clonotype was seen ten or more times. The chain carries TRBV6-6 and TRBJ2-1; no reliable D call. The CDR3 totals 16 residues. V was cut by 0 bases and J by 7 bases, with 16 bases left in between. Per the germline V gene, CDR1 is MNHNY and CDR2 is SVGAGI (reference sequence). CDR3 region: CASSYSTESLINEQFF. DNA for the CDR3: TGTGCCAGCAGTTACTCGACTGAGAGTTTAATAAATGAGCAGTTCTTC.

This clonotype occurred many times. The chain combines TRBV6-5 with TRBJ1-2; 8 bases agree with TRBD1. Germline CDR1 is MNHEY and CDR2 is SVGAGI. The J segment lost 3 bases and the V segment lost 4 bases, leaving 7 bases of the junction unmatched. This CDR3 contains 15 residues. The CDR3 DNA reads TGTGCCAGCAGTTTCTCACAGGGGGATGACTATGGCTACACCTTC. Translating it yields CASSFSQGDDYGYTF.

A few counts support this clonotype. A much larger clone differs from this one at a single base, so this may be a read error. The chain employs TRBV5-1 and TRBJ1-6; D perhaps matches TRBD1 (6 bases). CDR3 size: 16 residues. Germline lookup yields CDR1 SGHRS and CDR2 YFSETQ. CDR3 residues: CASSLEGTNPNSPLNF. In DNA, the CDR3 is TGCGCCAGCAGCTTGGAAGGGACAAACCCCAATTCACCCCTCAACTTT.

This clonotype has ten or more counts. The rearrangement joins TRBV29-1 to TRBJ1-5; TRBD1 agrees at 7 bases. Germline loops: CDR1 SQVTM, CDR2 ANQGSEA. The CDR3 has 13 residues. V lost 4 bases and J lost 0; bases outside the gene matches: 0. The CDR3 nucleotides read TGCAGCGTTGCAGGGGGTAGCAATCAGCCCCAGCATTTT. It translates to CSVAGGSNQPQHF.